A selection of T cell receptor beta chains follows, all from one sample in a study of shared clonotypes between healthy human individuals. Using immunoSEQ multiplex PCR, the repertoire was profiled, and TCRdb retains in-frame clones only, with some absent. The table lists fewer than 1 million clones, 96% of them singletons. The specimen sequenced was naive CD8+ T cells sorted from blood. Source of these receptors: a man aged 25-40 years in good health. Both conserved end residues are part of each CDR3. The D gene is left open where the match is weak. Expanded clones get a size class; other rows say once, few or many, or leave the size out.

TRBV5-5	few	13	NA	TRBJ2-1	CASSLAGLTEQFF	TGTGCCAGCAGCTTGGCAGGGTTAACTGAGCAGTTCTTC
TRBV28	NA	16	NA	TRBJ2-7	CASSLVPPAFSYEQYF	TGTGCCAGCAGTTTGGTCCCCCCAGCCTTCTCCTACGAGCAGTACTTC
TRBV27	NA	15	NA	TRBJ2-2	CASSLSANRPRELFF	TGTGCCAGCAGTTTATCGGCCAACCGCCCCAGGGAGCTGTTTTTT
TRBV5-1	NA	13	NA	TRBJ1-2	CASSLGDNYGYTF	TGCGCCAGCAGCTTGGGGGATAACTATGGCTACACCTTC
TRBV6-1	NA	16	NA	TRBJ1-3	CASSEWKLSSGNTIYF	TGTGCCAGCAGTGAATGGAAACTGAGCTCTGGAAACACCATATATTTT
TRBV9	NA	15	TRBD2	TRBJ2-1	CASSRTSGRANEQFF	TGTGCCAGCAGCCGAACTAGCGGGAGAGCCAATGAGCAGTTCTTC
TRBV4-1	NA	14	NA	TRBJ2-5	CASSQEQGLQTQYF	TGCGCCAGCAGCCAAGAACAGGGTTTGCAGACCCAGTACTTC
TRBV19	NA	12	NA	TRBJ2-7	CASSANSYEQYF	TGTGCCAGTAGTGCTAACTCCTACGAGCAGTACTTC
TRBV15	NA	17	TRBD2	TRBJ2-5	CATSSLGTSGSQETQYF	TGTGCCACCAGCAGCCTAGGGACTAGCGGGAGCCAAGAGACCCAGTACTTC
TRBV28	NA	11	NA	TRBJ1-4	CASGAGEKLFF	TGTGCAAGCGGGGCTGGCGAAAAACTGTTTTTT
TRBV19	NA	16	NA	TRBJ2-5	CASSIQSWALGETQYF	TGTGCCAGTAGTATCCAGTCGTGGGCTCTCGGGGAGACCCAGTACTTC
TRBV6-1	NA	15	NA	TRBJ1-2	CASSEARPYPDGYTF	TGTGCCAGCAGTGAAGCCCGCCCCTACCCGGATGGCTACACCTTC
TRBV19	NA	17	TRBD2	TRBJ2-1	CASSIGASGSSYNEQFF	TGTGCCAGTAGTATAGGGGCTAGCGGGAGCTCCTACAATGAGCAGTTCTTC
TRBV5-4	NA	14	NA	TRBJ2-1	CASSLAGVSDEQFF	TGTGCCAGCAGCTTGGCGGGGGTGTCGGATGAGCAGTTCTTC
TRBV10-3	once	14	TRBD2	TRBJ2-2	CAISGLAEAGELFF	TGTGCCATCAGTGGACTAGCGGAAGCCGGGGAGCTGTTTTTT
TRBV27	NA	15	TRBD2	TRBJ2-5	CASSTSSGGWETQYF	TGTGCCAGCAGTACCTCTAGCGGGGGATGGGAGACCCAGTACTTC